The TCR beta chain under discussion was sequenced for a study of T cell changes during pregnancy in multiple sclerosis. The protocol was immunoSEQ multiplex PCR, while the TCRdb copy is restricted to in-frame clones and leaves out a portion. Altogether approximately 110,000 clones are present, more than 85% being singletons, with the ten largest covering around 3.2%. V lost 4 bases and J lost 0; bases outside the gene matches: 6. The CDR3 runs 15 residues. CDR1 and CDR2 (germline): LNHDA, SQIVND (reference sequence). Sequenced material: peripheral blood, taken after pregnancy. This clonotype was obtained from a female donor with multiple sclerosis, enrolled in a pregnancy study. The chain carries TRBV19 and TRBJ2-7, with 7 bases matching TRBD1. CDR3 in amino acids: CASSRKTGSSYEQYF. The CDR3 region has the DNA TGTGCCAGTAGTAGAAAGACAGGGAGCTCCTACGAGCAGTACTTC.